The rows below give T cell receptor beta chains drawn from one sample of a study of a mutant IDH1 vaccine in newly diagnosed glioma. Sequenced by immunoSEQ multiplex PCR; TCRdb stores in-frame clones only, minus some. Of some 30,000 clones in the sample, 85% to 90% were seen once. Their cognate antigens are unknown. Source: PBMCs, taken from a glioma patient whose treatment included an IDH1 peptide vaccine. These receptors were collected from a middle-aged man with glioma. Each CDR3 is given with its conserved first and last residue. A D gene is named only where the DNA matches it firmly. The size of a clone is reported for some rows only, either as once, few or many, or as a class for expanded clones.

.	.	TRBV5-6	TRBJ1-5	TGTGCCAGCAGCTTGGGTGAGCATAGCAATCAGCCCCAGCATTTT	CASSLGEHSNQPQHF
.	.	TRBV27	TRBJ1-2	TGTGCCAGCAGTTTATCGATCGGCGGGGGGCTTATCTATGGCTACACCTTC	CASSLSIGGGLIYGYTF
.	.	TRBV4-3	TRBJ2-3	TGCGCCAGCAGCCGAGGTTCACAGTTTAGCACAGATACGCAGTATTTT	CASSRGSQFSTDTQYF
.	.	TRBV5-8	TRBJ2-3	TGTGCCAGCAGCTTGGGATACGGTCCTAGCACAGATACGCAGTATTTT	CASSLGYGPSTDTQYF
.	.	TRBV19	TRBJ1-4	TGTGCCAGCCGGGACTTTGGTGAAAAACTGTTTTTT	CASRDFGEKLFF
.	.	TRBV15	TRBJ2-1	TGTGCCACCAGCAGAGATATCCAGAGCTCCTACAATGAGCAGTTCTTC	CATSRDIQSSYNEQFF
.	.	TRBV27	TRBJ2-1	TGTGCCAGCAGTCATACCGGGACACTCAATCGGGTCTACAATGAGCAGTTCTTC	CASSHTGTLNRVYNEQFF
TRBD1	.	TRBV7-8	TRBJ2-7	TGTGCCAGCAGCTGGAAGACAGGGCCCTACGAGCAGTACTTC	CASSWKTGPYEQYF
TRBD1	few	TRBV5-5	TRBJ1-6	TGTGCCAGCAGCTTGGAGGGACAGGAGGTTTCACCCCTCCACTTT	CASSLEGQEVSPLHF
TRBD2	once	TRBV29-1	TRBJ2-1	TGCAGCGGGGAGGGTAGCGGGGGGACCGAGCAGTTCTTC	CSGEGSGGTEQFF
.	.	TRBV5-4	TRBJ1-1	TGTGCCAGCAGCTCGATGGGGACTGAAGCTTTCTTT	CASSSMGTEAFF
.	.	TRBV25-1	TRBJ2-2	TGTGCCAGCAGCCGAAACGGACACCCGAACACCGGGGAGCTGTTTTTT	CASSRNGHPNTGELFF
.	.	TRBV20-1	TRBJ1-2	TGCAGTGCTAGGGGGGCGCATGGCTACACCTTC	CSARGAHGYTF
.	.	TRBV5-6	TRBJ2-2	TGTGCCAGCAGCGTCACTAACACCGGGGAGCTGTTTTTT	CASSVTNTGELFF
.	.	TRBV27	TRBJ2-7	TGTGCCAGTAGAGGCGGGTCGACTACTTTTTTCTTC	CASRGGSTTFFF
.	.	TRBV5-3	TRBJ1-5	TGTGCCAGAAGCTTGGCCTTGGGGCACAATCAGCCCCAGCATTTT	CARSLALGHNQPQHF
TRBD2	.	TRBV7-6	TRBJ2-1	TGTGCCAGCAGCTTAGGGCCAGCGGGAGACAATGAGCAGTTCTTC	CASSLGPAGDNEQFF
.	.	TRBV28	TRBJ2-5	TGTGCCAGCAGTTTCACGGGGGAGCAAGAGACCCAGTACTTC	CASSFTGEQETQYF
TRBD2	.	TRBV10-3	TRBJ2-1	TGTGCCATCAGTGGACTAGCGGGAGAAAGGGGCAATGAGCAGTTCTTC	CAISGLAGERGNEQFF
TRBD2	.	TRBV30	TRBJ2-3	TGTGCCTGGAGCCACAGCGGGGGCCACACAGATACGCAGTATTTT	CAWSHSGGHTDTQYF